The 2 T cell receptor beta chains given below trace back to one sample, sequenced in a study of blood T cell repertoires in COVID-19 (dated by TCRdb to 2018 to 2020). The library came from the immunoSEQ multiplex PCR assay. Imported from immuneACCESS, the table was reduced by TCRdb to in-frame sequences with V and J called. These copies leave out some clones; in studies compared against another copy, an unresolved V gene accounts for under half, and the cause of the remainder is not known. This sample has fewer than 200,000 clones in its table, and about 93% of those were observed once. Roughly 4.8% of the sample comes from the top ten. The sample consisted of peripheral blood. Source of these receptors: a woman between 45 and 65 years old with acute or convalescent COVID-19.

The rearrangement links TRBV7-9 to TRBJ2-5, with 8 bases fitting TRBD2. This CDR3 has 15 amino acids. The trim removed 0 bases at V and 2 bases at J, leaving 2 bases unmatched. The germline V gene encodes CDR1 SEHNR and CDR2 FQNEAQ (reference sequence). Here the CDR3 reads CASSLASGVQETQYF. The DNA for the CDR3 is TGTGCCAGCAGCTTAGCTAGCGGGGTACAAGAGACCCAGTACTTC.

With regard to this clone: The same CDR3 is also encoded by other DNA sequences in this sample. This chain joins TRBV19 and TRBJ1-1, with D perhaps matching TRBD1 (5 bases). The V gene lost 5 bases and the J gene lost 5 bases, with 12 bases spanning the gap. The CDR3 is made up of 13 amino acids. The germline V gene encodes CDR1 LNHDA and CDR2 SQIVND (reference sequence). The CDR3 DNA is TGTGCCAGTAGTCAGGGTTTAGGGACTGAAGCTTTCTTT. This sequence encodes CASSQGLGTEAFF.